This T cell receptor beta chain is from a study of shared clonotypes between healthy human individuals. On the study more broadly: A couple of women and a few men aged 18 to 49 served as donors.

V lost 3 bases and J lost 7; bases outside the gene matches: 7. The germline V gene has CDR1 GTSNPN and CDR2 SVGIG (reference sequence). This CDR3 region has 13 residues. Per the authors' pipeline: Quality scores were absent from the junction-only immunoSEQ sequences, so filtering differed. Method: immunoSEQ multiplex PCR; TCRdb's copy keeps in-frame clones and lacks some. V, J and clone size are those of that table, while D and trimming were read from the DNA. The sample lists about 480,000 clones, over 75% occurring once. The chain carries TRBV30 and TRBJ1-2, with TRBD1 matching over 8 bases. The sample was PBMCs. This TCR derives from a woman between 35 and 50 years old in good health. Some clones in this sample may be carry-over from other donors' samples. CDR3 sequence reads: CAWSRQGAAGYTF. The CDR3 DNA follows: TGTGCCTGGAGCCGGCAGGGGGCTGCTGGCTACACCTTC.